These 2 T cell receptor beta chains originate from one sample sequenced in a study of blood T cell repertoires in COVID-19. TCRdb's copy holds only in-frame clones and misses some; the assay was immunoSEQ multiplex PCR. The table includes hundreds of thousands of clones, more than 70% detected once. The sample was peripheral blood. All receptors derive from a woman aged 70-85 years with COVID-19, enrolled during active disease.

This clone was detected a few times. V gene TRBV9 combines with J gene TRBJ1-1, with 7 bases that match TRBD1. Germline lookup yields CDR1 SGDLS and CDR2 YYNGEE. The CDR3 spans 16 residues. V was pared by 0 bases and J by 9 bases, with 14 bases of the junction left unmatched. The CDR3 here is CASSVATGDRLSQAFF. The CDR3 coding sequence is TGTGCCAGCAGCGTAGCTACTGGGGACAGATTGAGCCAAGCTTTCTTT.

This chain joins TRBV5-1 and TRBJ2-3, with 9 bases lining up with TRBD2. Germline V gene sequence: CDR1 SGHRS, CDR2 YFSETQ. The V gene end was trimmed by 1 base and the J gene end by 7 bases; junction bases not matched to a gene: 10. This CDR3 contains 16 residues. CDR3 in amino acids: CASSLSSSGDWNTQYF. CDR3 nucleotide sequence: TGCGCCAGCAGCTTGTCTTCTAGCGGGGATTGGAATACGCAGTATTTT.